These T cell receptor beta chains were read from a single sample in a study of T cell repertoires in cytomegalovirus infection. MiXCR was run by TCRdb on the reads, yielding one entry per CDR3 protein. The sample lists some 480,000 distinct CDR3 sequences, 25% to 35% occurring once. The antigens these receptors bind are not known. This sample comprised cultured PBMCs, obtained from culture after CMV antigen stimulation. These receptors were obtained from a human donor in good health (CMV status not recorded). Some clones in this sample may be carry-over from other donors' samples. Each CDR3 is given with its conserved first and last residue. Each record gives: V gene, J gene, D gene, clone size, CDR3 DNA, CDR3 protein. D genes are given only for firm matches. Clone size is shown for a subset of rows, as once, few, many or a class of expanded clone.

TRBV7-2,TRBJ2-4,NA,many,TGTGCCAGCAGCTTAGGGCCTACACTAGCCAAAAACATTCAGTACTTC,CASSLGPTLAKNIQYF
TRBV6-1,TRBJ2-4,TRBD2,many,TGTGCCAGCAGTCAACGTAGACTAGCGGGAGGGTTAAACATTCAGTACTTC,CASSQRRLAGGLNIQYF
TRBV11-2,TRBJ2-5,TRBD1,NA,TGTGCCAGCAGCTTAACCGGACAGGGGAGAGAGACCCAGTACTTC,CASSLTGQGRETQYF
TRBV12-3/TRBV12-4,TRBJ2-7,NA,NA,TGTGCCAGCAGTTTAGACGGCGGACTCTACGAGCAGTACTTC,CASSLDGGLYEQYF
TRBV6-1,TRBJ1-3,TRBD1,few,TGTGCCAGCGGGGGGGACAGGGCAGGAAACACCATATATTTT,CASGGDRAGNTIYF
TRBV29-1,TRBJ1-1,TRBD1,NA,TGCAGCGTCCGACAGGGGGCAGGGACTGAAGCTTTCTTT,CSVRQGAGTEAFF
TRBV29-1,TRBJ1-2,NA,once,TGCAGCGTTGTCCAGGGGTACTATGGCTACACCTTC,CSVVQGYYGYTF
TRBV6-2/TRBV6-3,TRBJ2-1,TRBD2,NA,TGTGCCAGCAGCCTAGCGGAAGTCTCCTACAATGAGCAGTTCTTC,CASSLAEVSYNEQFF
TRBV20-1,TRBJ1-2,NA,NA,TGCAGTGCTAGATCACAGAAAGATGGCTACACCTTC,CSARSQKDGYTF
TRBV30,TRBJ2-1,NA,NA,TGTGCCTGGTCATCCCCCGATGAGCAGTTCTTC,CAWSSPDEQFF
TRBV30,TRBJ2-1,NA,NA,TGTGCCTGGAGCTCGTCCGGACCTTTTGAGCAGTTCTTC,CAWSSSGPFEQFF
TRBV7-9,TRBJ2-2,TRBD2,NA,TGTGCCAGCAGCTCTGGGGATAGCGGGAGAACCGGGGAGCTGTTTTTT,CASSSGDSGRTGELFF
TRBV6-1,TRBJ1-1,NA,few,TGTGCCAGCAGCCAAGGGGCGGCGAACACTGAAGCTTTCTTT,CASSQGAANTEAFF
TRBV7-6,TRBJ2-3,NA,few,TGTGCCAGCAGCTTAGGCCCAGGACGAGCAGATACGCAGTATTTT,CASSLGPGRADTQYF
TRBV9,TRBJ1-2,NA,NA,TGTGCCAGCAGCGCTTCGGGGGATGGCTACACCTTC,CASSASGDGYTF
TRBV4-1,TRBJ1-5,NA,few,TGCGCCAGCAGCCCGAACCTCGGACAGAGGAGGGATCAGCCCCAGCATTTT,CASSPNLGQRRDQPQHF
TRBV7-3,TRBJ2-1,NA,NA,TGTGCCAGCAGCTTAACAACGGGGCAGGTCTCCTACAATGAGCAGTTCTTC,CASSLTTGQVSYNEQFF
TRBV2,TRBJ1-1,NA,NA,TGTGCCAGCAGTGAAGGGGGCCGGGGCACTGAAGCTTTCTTT,CASSEGGRGTEAFF
TRBV4-1,TRBJ2-7,NA,few,TGCGCCAGCAGCCAAGGTCTGACTAGTGCCTACGAGCAGTACTTC,CASSQGLTSAYEQYF